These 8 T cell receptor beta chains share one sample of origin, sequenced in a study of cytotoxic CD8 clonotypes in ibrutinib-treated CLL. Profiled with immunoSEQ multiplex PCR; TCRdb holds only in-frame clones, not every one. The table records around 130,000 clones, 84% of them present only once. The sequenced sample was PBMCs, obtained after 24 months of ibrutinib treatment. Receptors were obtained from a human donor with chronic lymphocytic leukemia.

The CDR3 bases are TGCGCCAGGACGAGGGACAGGGCCTCCTACGAGCAGTACTTC. Amino acid sequence: CARTRDRASYEQYF. The chain combines TRBV23-1 with TRBJ2-7, with 9 bases fitting TRBD1. TRBV23-1 is sorted into the ORF group, with uncertain function. V was pared by 9 bases and J by 0 bases, with 6 bases of the junction left unmatched. The CDR3 is made up of 14 amino acids.

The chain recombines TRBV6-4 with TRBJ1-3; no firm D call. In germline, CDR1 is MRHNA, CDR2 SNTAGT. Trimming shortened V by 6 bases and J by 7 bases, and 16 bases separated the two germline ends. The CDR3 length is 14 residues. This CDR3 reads CASSPEAGLNTIYF. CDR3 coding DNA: TGTGCCAGCAGCCCAGAGGCCGGATTGAACACCATATATTTT.

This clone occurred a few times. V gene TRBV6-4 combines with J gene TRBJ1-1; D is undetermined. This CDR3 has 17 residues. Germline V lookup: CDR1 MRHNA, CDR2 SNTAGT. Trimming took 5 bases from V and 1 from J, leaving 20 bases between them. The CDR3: CASSPYRRARTNTEAFF. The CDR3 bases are TGTGCCAGCAGTCCTTATAGGAGGGCTCGGACGAACACTGAAGCTTTCTTT.

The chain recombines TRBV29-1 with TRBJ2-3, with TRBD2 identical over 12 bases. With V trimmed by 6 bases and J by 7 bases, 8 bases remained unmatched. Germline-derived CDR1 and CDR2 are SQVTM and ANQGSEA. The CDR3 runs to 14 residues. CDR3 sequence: CSVGLAGGRNTQYF. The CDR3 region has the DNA TGCAGCGTCGGCCTAGCGGGGGGGCGAAATACGCAGTATTTT.

This chain's CDR3 is CASRLHRPWGEKLFF. CDR3 DNA sequence: TGTGCCAGCAGGCTTCACAGACCCTGGGGTGAAAAACTGTTTTTT. The V gene is TRBV6-5, the J gene TRBJ1-4, with D hard to call. Trimming stripped 6 bases from V and 7 bases from J, with 18 bases between. Germline values: CDR1 MNHEY, CDR2 SVGAGI. CDR3 length: 15 residues.

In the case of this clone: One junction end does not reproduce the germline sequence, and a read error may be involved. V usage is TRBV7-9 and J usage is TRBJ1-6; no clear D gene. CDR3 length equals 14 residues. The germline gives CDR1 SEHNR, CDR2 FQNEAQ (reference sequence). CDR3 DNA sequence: TGCGCCAGCAGCCAATCTCAGAGGGTTTCACCCCTCCACTTT. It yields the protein CASSQSQRVSPLHF. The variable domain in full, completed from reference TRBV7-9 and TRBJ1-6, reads DTGVSQNPRHKITKRGQNVTFRCDPISEHNRLYWYRQTLGQGPEFLTYFQNEAQLEKSRLLSDRFSAERPKGSFSTLEIQRTEQGDSAMYLCASSQSQRVSPLHFGNGTRLTVT.

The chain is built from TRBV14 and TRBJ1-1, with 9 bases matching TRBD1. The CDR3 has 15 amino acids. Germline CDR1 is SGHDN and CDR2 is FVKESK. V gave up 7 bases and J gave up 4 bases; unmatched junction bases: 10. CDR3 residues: CASTRDRAGRTEAFF. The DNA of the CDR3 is TGTGCCAGCACCCGGGACAGGGCCGGTCGCACTGAAGCTTTCTTT.

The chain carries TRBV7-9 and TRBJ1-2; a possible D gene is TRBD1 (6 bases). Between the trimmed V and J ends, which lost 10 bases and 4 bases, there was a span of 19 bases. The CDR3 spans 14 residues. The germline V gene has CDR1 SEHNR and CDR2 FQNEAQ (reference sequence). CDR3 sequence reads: CANETAGVGYGYTF. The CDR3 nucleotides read TGTGCCAACGAAACAGCAGGGGTTGGCTATGGCTACACCTTC.